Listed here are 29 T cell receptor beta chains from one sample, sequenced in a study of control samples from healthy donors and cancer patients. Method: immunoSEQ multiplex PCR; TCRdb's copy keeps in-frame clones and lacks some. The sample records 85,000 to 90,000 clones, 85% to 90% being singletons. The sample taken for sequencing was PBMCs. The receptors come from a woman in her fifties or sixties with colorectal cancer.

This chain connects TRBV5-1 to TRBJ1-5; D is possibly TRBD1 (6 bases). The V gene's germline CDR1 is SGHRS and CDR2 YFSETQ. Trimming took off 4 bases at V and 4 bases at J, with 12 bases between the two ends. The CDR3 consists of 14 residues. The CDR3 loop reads CASSQGGGNQPQHF. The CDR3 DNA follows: TGCGCCAGCAGCCAAGGGGGAGGGAATCAGCCCCAGCATTTT. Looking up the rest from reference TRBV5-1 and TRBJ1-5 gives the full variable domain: KAGVTQTPRYLIKTRGQQVTLSCSPISGHRSVSWYQQTPGQGLQFLFEYFSETQRNKGNFPGRFSGRQFSNSRSEMNVSTLELGDSALYLCASSQGGGNQPQHFGDGTRLSIL.

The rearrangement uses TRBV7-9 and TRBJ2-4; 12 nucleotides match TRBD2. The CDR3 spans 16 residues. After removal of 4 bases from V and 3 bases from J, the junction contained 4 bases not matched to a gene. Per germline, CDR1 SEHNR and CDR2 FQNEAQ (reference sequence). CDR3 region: CASSSLAGGDKNIQYF. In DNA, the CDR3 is TGTGCCAGCAGCTCACTAGCGGGGGGAGACAAAAACATTCAGTACTTC.

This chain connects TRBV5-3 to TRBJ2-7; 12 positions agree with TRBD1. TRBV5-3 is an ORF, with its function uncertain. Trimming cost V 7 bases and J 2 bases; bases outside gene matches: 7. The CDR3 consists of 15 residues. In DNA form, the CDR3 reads TGTGCCAGAGTGGGACAGGGGGCGCGGACCTACGAGCAGTACGTC. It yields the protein CARVGQGARTYEQYV.

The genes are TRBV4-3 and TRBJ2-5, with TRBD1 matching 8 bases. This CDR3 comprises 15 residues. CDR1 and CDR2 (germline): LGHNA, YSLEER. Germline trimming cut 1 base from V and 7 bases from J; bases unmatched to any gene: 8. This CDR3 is CASSQGGRGQGTQYF. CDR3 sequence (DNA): TGCGCCAGCAGCCAAGGTGGCAGGGGGCAGGGGACCCAGTACTTC.

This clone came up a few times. CDR3 DNA: TGTGCCAGCACAGGGCACCTAAATGAAGACTACACCTTC. Its translation is CASTGHLNEDYTF. This chain links TRBV6-5 with TRBJ1-2; maybe TRBD1 (5 bases). V was shortened by 7 bases and J by 10 bases, with 19 bases between the two germline ends. The germline V gene has CDR1 MNHEY and CDR2 SVGAGI. The CDR3 contains 13 residues.

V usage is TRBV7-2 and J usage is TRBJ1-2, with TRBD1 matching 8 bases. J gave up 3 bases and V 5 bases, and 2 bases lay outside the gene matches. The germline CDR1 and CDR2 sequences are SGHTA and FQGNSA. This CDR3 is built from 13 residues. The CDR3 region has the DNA TGTGCCAGCAGCCCGGACAGGGACTATGGCTACACCTTC. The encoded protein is CASSPDRDYGYTF.

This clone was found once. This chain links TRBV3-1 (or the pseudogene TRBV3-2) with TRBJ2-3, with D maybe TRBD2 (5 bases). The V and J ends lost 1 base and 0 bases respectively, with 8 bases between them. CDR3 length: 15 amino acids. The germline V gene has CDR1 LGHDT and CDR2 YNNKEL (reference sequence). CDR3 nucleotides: TGTGCCAGCAGCCAAGCCGGGGTAAGCACAGATACGCAGTATTTT. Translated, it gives CASSQAGVSTDTQYF.

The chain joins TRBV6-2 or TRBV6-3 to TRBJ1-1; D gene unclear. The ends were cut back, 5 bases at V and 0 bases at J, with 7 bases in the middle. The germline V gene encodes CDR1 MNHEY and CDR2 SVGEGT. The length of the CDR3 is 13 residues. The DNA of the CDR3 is TGTGCCAGCAGTAAGCAGATGAACACTGAAGCTTTCTTT. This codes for CASSKQMNTEAFF.

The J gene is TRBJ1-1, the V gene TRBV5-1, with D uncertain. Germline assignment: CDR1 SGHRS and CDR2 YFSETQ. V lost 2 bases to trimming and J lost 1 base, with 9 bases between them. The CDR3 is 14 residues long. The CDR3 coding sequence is TGCGCCAGCAGCTTCGGGGATGGGAACACTGAAGCTTTCTTT. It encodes CASSFGDGNTEAFF.

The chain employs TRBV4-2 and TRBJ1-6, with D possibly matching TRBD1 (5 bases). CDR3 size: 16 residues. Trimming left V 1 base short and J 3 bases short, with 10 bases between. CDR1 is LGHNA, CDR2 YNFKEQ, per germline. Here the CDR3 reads CASSQAGIDYNSPLHF. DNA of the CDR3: TGTGCCAGCAGCCAAGCAGGGATCGACTATAATTCACCCCTCCACTTT.

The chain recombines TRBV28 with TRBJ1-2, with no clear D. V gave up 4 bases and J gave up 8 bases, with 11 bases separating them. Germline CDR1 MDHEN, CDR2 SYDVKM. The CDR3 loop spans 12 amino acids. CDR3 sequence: CASSYRLEGYTF. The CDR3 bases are TGTGCCAGCAGTTACCGTCTGGAGGGCTACACCTTC.

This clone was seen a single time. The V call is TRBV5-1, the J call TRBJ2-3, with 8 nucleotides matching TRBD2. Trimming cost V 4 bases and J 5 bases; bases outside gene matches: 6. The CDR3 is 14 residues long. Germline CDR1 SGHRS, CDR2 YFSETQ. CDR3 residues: CASSGSGGGDTQYF. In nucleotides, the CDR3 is TGCGCCAGCAGCGGAAGCGGGGGAGGAGATACGCAGTATTTT.

Written as DNA, the CDR3 is TGTGCCAGCAGTTACTCGAAGGGAAGCAATCAGCCCCAGCATTTT. It translates to CASSYSKGSNQPQHF. The chain is built from TRBV6-2 or TRBV6-3 and TRBJ1-5; D remains ambiguous. Germline V gives CDR1 MNHEY, CDR2 SVGEGT. V was clipped by 0 bases and J by 1 base, with 7 bases between them. The CDR3 consists of 15 residues.

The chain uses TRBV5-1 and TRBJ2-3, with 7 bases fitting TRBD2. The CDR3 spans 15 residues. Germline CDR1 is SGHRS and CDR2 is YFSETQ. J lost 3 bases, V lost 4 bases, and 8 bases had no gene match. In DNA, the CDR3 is TGCGCCAGCAGCCTGATAGCGGGCCTGACAGATACGCAGTATTTT. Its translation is CASSLIAGLTDTQYF. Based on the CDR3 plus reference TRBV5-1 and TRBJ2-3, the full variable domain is KAGVTQTPRYLIKTRGQQVTLSCSPISGHRSVSWYQQTPGQGLQFLFEYFSETQRNKGNFPGRFSGRQFSNSRSEMNVSTLELGDSALYLCASSLIAGLTDTQYFGPGTRLTVL.

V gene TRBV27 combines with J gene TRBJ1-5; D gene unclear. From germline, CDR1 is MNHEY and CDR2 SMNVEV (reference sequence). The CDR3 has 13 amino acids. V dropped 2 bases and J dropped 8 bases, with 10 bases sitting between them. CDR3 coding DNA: TGTGCCAGCAGTTTAGAATACTCCAAGCCCCAGCATTTT. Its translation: CASSLEYSKPQHF.

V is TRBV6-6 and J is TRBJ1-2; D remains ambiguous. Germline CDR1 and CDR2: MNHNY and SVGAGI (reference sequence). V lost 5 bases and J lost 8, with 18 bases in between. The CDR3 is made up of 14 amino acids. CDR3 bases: TGTGCCAGCAGTCCCCGTAGGGATCTGGGAGGCTACACCTTC. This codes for CASSPRRDLGGYTF.

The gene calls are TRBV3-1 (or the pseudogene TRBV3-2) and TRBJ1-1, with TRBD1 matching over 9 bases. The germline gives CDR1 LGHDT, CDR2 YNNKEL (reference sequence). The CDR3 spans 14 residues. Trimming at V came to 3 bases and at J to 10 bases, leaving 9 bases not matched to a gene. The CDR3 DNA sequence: TGTGCCAGCAGCCACCTCCCGGGACAGGGAGGAGCTTTCTTT. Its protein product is CASSHLPGQGGAFF.

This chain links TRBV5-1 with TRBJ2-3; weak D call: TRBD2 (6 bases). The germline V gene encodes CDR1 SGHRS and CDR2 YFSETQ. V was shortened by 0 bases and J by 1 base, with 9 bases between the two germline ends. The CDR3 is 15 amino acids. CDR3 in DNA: TGCGCCAGCAGCTTGGACCCTAGCGGCACAGATACGCAGTATTTT. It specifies CASSLDPSGTDTQYF.

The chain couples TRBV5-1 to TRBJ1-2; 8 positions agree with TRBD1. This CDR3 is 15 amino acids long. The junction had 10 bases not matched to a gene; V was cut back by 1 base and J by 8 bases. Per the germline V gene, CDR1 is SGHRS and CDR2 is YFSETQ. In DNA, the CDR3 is TGCGCCAGCAGCTTGCTTACAGGGGGTGAAAGCGGCTACACCTTC. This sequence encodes CASSLLTGGESGYTF.

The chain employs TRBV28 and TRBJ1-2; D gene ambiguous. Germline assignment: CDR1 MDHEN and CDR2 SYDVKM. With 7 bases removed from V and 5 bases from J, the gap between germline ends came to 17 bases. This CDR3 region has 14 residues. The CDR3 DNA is TGTGCCAGCATCAACCCGGACGGGAATTATGGCTACACCTTC. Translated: CASINPDGNYGYTF.

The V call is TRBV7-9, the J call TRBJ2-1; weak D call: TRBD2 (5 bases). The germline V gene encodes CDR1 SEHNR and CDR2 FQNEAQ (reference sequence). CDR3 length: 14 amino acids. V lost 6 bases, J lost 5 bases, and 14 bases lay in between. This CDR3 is CASSSLERDNEQFF. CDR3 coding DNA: TGTGCCAGCAGTAGCCTGGAGAGGGACAATGAGCAGTTCTTC.

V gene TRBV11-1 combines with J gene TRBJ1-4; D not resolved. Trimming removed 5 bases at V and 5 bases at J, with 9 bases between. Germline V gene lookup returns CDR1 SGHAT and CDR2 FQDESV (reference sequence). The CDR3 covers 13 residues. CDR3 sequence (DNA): TGTGCCAGCAGCACCCCCGGGAATGAAAAACTGTTTTTT. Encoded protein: CASSTPGNEKLFF.

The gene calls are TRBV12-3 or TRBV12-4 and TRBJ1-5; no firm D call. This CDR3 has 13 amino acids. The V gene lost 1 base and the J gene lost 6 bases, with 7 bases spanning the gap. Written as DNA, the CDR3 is TGTGCCAGCAGTTTAGGTTGGGTTCAGCCCCAGCATTTT. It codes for CASSLGWVQPQHF.

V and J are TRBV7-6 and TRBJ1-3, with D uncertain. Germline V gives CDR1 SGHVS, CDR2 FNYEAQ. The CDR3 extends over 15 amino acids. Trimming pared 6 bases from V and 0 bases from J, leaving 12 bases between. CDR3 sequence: CASSSSGNSGNTIYF. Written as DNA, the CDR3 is TGTGCCAGCAGTTCCAGTGGGAACTCTGGAAACACCATATATTTT.

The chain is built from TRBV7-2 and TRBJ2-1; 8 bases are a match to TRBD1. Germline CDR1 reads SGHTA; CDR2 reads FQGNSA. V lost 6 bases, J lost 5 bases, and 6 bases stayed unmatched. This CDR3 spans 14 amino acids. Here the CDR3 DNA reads TGTGCCAGCAGTTTTTGGGACAGGAACAATGAGCAGTTCTTC. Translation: CASSFWDRNNEQFF.

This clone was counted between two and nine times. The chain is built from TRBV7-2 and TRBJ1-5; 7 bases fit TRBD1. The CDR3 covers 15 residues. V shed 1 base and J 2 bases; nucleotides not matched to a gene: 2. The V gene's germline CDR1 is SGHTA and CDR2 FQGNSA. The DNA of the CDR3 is TGTGCCAGCAGCTTAGTCACAGGGGGCAATCAGCCCCAGCATTTT. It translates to CASSLVTGGNQPQHF.

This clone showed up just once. CDR3 DNA: TGTGCCAGCAGCCAAGTGGGACAGTCCCAAGAGACCCAGTACTTC. Its protein is CASSQVGQSQETQYF. V usage is TRBV3-1 (or the pseudogene TRBV3-2) and J usage is TRBJ2-5; 7 bases agree with TRBD1. Germline trimming cut 1 base from V and 1 base from J; bases unmatched to any gene: 3. Germline V gives CDR1 LGHDT, CDR2 YNNKEL (reference sequence). The CDR3 is 15 amino acids.

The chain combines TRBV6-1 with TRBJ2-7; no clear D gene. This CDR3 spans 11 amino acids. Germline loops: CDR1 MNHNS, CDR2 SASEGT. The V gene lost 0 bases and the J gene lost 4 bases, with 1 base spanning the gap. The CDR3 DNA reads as TGTGCCAGCAGTGAAGCATACGAGCAGTACGTC. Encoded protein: CASSEAYEQYV.

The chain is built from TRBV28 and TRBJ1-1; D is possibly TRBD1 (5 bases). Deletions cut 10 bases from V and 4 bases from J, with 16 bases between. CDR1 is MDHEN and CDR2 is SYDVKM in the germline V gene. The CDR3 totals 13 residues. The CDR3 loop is CATGGFKGTEAFF. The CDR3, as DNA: TGTGCCACCGGGGGGTTCAAGGGCACTGAAGCTTTCTTT.